What follows describes a single T cell receptor beta chain. The sample's treatment: randomized to nivolumab then ipilimumab (arm A) or the reverse (arm B). DNA-damaging chemotherapy had not been given to any patient beforehand. Sorted cells were live CD3+CD8+, lacking CD19 and CD56, from PBMCs. Profiled with immunoSEQ multiplex PCR; TCRdb holds only in-frame clones, not every one. The sample yields some 32,000 clones, less than 85% seen once. Trimming stripped 5 bases from V and 7 bases from J, with 15 bases between. The germline gives CDR1 SEHNR, CDR2 FQNEAQ (reference sequence). CDR3 length: 13 residues. This sample is drawn from a study of sequential checkpoint blockade in melanoma. Across the study: First-line arms were nivolumab then ipilimumab, or the reverse, randomized 1:1. After both sequences, patients received maintenance nivolumab.

The TCR originated in a human donor with melanoma. The sequenced sample was CD8+ T cells sorted from blood (inferred from file names), obtained from a patient given nivolumab and ipilimumab in sequence. The chain is built from TRBV7-9 and TRBJ2-7; possibly TRBD2 for D (6 bases). For the CDR3, the DNA is TGTGCCAGCAGCCCCGGGACTCCGGAGGAGCAGTACTTC. Its protein is CASSPGTPEEQYF.